Shown below are 16 T cell receptor beta chains from a single sample sequenced in a study of CD8+ T cells in alopecia areata. RNA extraction and reverse transcription yielded cDNA as sequencing template. The method was immunoSEQ multiplex PCR; TCRdb's version includes in-frame clones alone and lacks a portion of them. Seen here are about 220,000 clones, under 60% observed once, and the top ten hold roughly 1.5%. Stated treatment: oral pan-JAK inhibitor, 5-10 mg twice daily. The material was CD4+ T cells sorted from blood, obtained at week 4, from a patient treated with tofacitinib. The receptor source for this set is a human donor with alopecia areata.

CDR3 sequence reads: CASSRLTSPDTQYF. The CDR3 bases are TGTGCCAGCAGCCGCCTGACTAGTCCAGATACGCAGTATTTT. The chain carries TRBV14 and TRBJ2-3; D may be TRBD2 (6 bases). Deletions cut 4 bases from V and 4 bases from J, with 12 bases between. The germline V gene encodes CDR1 SGHDN and CDR2 FVKESK. CDR3 size: 14 residues.

A single count supports this clone. J is TRBJ2-7 and V is TRBV25-1; 7 bases match TRBD1. Unmatched junction bases numbered 10, after V lost 3 bases and J lost 2 bases. This CDR3 comprises 16 residues. Germline-derived CDR1 and CDR2 are MGHDK and SYGVNS. The CDR3 DNA follows: TGTGCCAGCAGTGATTACCGGACAGGCGCTACCTACGAGCAGTACTTC. Its translation is CASSDYRTGATYEQYF.

This CDR3 reads CASSLVPSGTSGGYEQYF. In DNA, the CDR3 is TGTGCCAGCAGCTTAGTCCCATCTGGGACTAGCGGGGGATACGAGCAGTACTTC. The V gene is TRBV7-2, the J gene TRBJ2-7, with 14 bases matching TRBD2. The CDR3 is made up of 18 amino acids. V shed 1 base and J 4 bases; nucleotides not matched to a gene: 9. Germline V gives CDR1 SGHTA, CDR2 FQGNSA.

Only a few counts were recorded for this clone. The chain has TRBV15 and TRBJ1-6, with 10 bases matching TRBD1. This CDR3 has 16 residues. Germline V gene lookup returns CDR1 LNHNV and CDR2 YYDKDF (reference sequence). V trimming: 0 bases; J trimming: 6 bases; junction bases outside the gene matches: 2. The DNA for the CDR3 is TGTGCCACCAGCAGAGATAGACAGGGGGCTAATTCACCCCTCCACTTT. Amino acids: CATSRDRQGANSPLHF.

The chain has TRBV7-2 and TRBJ1-5; no reliable D call. The V gene lost 3 bases and the J gene lost 4 bases, with 13 bases spanning the gap. CDR1 and CDR2 from the germline V gene are SGHTA and FQGNSA. There are 15 residues in the CDR3. The CDR3 protein is CASSLKGGGNQPQHF. CDR3 nucleotides: TGTGCCAGCAGCTTGAAAGGAGGTGGGAATCAGCCCCAGCATTTT.

The chain links TRBV30 to TRBJ2-1, with D perhaps matching TRBD1 or TRBD2 (6 bases each). The germline V gene has CDR1 GTSNPN and CDR2 SVGIG (reference sequence). Between the trimmed V and J ends, which lost 0 bases and 9 bases, there was a span of 15 bases. This CDR3 is 14 amino acids long. CDR3 DNA sequence: TGTGCCTGGAGTGTAGTCGGGGGCTCGGGTGAGCAGTTCTTC. This encodes CAWSVVGGSGEQFF.

This clone was detected only a few times. This chain joins TRBV14 and TRBJ1-2; D is uncertain. The CDR3 spans 12 residues. Germline CDR1 is SGHDN and CDR2 is FVKESK. Trimming took 4 bases from V and 8 from J, leaving 11 bases between them. The CDR3: CASSLATWGYTF. The CDR3 DNA sequence: TGTGCCAGCAGCCTTGCAACATGGGGCTACACCTTC.

The V gene is TRBV5-1, the J gene TRBJ1-1; weak D call: TRBD1 (5 bases). The CDR3 runs to 14 residues. V lost 4 bases and J lost 1, with 11 bases in between. CDR1 is SGHRS, CDR2 YFSETQ, per germline. The CDR3 nucleotides are TGCGCCAGCAGCCTTCCGGGACCGAACACTGAAGCTTTCTTT. It is translated as CASSLPGPNTEAFF.

This sequence joins TRBV30 and TRBJ1-1; the D gene is possibly TRBD1 (5 bases). V dropped 6 bases and J dropped 7 bases, with 12 bases sitting between them. The CDR3 has 11 amino acids. Germline V gene data show CDR1 as GTSNPN and CDR2 as SVGIG (reference sequence). The DNA of the CDR3 is TGTGCCTGCAGCGGGGGGGGTGAAGCTTTCTTT. Amino acid sequence: CACSGGGEAFF.

This clone was seen a few times. This chain uses TRBV4-2 with TRBJ2-2; 10 positions agree with TRBD2. This CDR3 contains 14 residues. Germline V gives CDR1 LGHNA, CDR2 YNFKEQ. The junction had 2 bases not matched to a gene; V was cut back by 4 bases and J by 6 bases. CDR3 region: CASSRTSGSGELFF. The CDR3 DNA reads TGTGCCAGCAGCCGGACTAGCGGATCCGGGGAGCTGTTTTTT.

There are a few counts of this clone. V gene TRBV29-1 combines with J gene TRBJ2-3; the D gene is possibly TRBD1 (5 bases). The CDR3 runs to 14 residues. Trimming removed 6 bases from V and 1 base from J, with 14 bases in between. Germline loops: CDR1 SQVTM, CDR2 ANQGSEA. This CDR3 reads CSVWGLNGTDTQYF. As DNA, the CDR3 is TGCAGCGTGTGGGGCCTGAACGGCACAGATACGCAGTATTTT.

V is TRBV7-2 and J is TRBJ1-2; TRBD1 is a possible D gene (6 bases). This CDR3 is 12 amino acids long. CDR1 and CDR2 from the germline V gene are SGHTA and FQGNSA. V lost 2 bases to trimming and J lost 9 bases, with 10 bases between them. The CDR3 DNA sequence: TGTGCCAGCAGCTTAACAGGGATGAGCTACACCTTC. It encodes CASSLTGMSYTF.

This clone was recorded many times. The J gene is TRBJ2-7, the V gene TRBV9; no clear D. The length of the CDR3 is 15 residues. Germline V CDR1 and CDR2: SGDLS, YYNGEE. V was shortened by 3 bases and J by 2 bases, with 15 bases between the two germline ends. CDR3 DNA: TGTGCCAGCAGCGCCCGGTCCGGGCCGACCTACGAGCAGTACTTC. Translated: CASSARSGPTYEQYF.

This clone was detected only a few times. The chain recombines TRBV30 with TRBJ1-5; TRBD1 is a possible D gene (5 bases). Germline CDR1 reads GTSNPN; CDR2 reads SVGIG (reference sequence). The CDR3 runs 15 residues. Trimming took 1 base from V and 4 from J, leaving 14 bases between them. The chain's CDR3 is CAWSAAGTANQPQHF. The CDR3 DNA reads as TGTGCCTGGAGTGCAGCCGGGACGGCGAATCAGCCCCAGCATTTT.

CDR3 DNA: TGTGCCTGGGATTATGAGAACACTGAAGCTTTCTTT. The encoded protein is CAWDYENTEAFF. This chain joins TRBV30 and TRBJ1-1; D is unclear. V lost 5 bases and J lost 1, with 8 bases in between. The CDR3 is 12 residues long. CDR1 is GTSNPN, CDR2 SVGIG, per germline (reference sequence).

In regard to this clone: This may come from a read error, since a much larger clone is one base off. The sample holds other DNA sequences that translate to the same CDR3. The chain joins TRBV28 to TRBJ1-1; TRBD1 might be the D (5 bases). The germline V and J ends were trimmed by 7 bases and 5 bases, with 17 bases remaining between them. This CDR3 has 14 amino acids. Germline loops: CDR1 MDHEN, CDR2 SYDVKM. The CDR3 sequence is CASTLSGGGTEAFF. CDR3 bases: TGTGCCAGCACTCTTAGCGGGGGAGGAACTGAAGCTTTCTTT.